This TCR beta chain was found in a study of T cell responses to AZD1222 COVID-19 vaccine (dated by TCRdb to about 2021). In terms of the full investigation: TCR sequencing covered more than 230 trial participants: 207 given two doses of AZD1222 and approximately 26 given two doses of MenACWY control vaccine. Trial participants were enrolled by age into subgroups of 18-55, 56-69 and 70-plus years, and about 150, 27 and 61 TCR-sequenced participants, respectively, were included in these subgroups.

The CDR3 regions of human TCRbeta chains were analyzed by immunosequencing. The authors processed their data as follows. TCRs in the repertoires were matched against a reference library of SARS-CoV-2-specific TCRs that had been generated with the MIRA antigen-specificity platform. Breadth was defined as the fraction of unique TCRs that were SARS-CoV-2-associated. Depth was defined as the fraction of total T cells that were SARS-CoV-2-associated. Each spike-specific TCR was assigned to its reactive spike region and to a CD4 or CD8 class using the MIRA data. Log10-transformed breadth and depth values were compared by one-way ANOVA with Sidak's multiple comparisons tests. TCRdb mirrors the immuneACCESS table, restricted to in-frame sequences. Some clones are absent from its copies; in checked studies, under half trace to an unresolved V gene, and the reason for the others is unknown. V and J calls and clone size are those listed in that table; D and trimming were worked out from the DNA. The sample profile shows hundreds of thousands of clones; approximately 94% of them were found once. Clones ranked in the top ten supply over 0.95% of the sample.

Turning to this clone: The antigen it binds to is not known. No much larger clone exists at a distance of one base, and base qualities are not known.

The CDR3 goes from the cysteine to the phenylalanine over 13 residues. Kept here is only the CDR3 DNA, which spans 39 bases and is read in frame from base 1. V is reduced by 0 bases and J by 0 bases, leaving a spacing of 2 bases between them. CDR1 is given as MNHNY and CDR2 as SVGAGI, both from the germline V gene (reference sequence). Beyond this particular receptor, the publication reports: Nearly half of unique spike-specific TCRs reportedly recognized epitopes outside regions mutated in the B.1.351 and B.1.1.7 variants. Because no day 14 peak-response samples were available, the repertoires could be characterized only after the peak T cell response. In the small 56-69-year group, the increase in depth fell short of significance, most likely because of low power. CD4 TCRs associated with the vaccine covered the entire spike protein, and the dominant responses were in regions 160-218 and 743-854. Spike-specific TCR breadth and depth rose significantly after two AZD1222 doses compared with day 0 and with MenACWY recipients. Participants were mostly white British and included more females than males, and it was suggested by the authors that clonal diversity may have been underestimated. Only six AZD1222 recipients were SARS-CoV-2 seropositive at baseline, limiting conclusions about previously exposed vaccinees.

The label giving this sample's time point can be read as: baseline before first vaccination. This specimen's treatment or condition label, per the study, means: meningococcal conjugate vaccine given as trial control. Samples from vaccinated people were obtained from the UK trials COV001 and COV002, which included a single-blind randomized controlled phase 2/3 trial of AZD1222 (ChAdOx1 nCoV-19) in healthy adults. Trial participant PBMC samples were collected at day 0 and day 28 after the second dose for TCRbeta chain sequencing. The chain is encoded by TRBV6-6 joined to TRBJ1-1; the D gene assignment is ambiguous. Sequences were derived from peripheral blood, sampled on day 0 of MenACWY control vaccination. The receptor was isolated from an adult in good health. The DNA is TGTGCCAGCAGTTACTCGTTGAACACTGAAGCTTTCTTT. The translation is CASSYSLNTEAFF.